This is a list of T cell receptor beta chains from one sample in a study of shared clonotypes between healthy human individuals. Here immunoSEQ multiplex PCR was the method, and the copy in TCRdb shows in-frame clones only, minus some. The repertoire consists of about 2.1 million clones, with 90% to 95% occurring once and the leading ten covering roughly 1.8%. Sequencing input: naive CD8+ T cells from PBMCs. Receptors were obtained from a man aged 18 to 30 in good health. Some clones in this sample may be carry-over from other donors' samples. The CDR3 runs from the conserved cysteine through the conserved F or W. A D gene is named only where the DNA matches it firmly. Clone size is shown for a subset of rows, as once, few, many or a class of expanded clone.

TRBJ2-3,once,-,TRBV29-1,TGCAGCGTTGCGCGTAGAGATACGCAGTATTTT,CSVARRDTQYF
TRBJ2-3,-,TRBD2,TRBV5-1,TGCGCCAGCACCCCTCGGGGGGGCGCGGATACGCAGTATTTT,CASTPRGGADTQYF
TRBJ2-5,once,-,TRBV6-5,TGTGCCAGCAGTTACTACAGTAAAGAAGAGACCCAGTACTTC,CASSYYSKEETQYF
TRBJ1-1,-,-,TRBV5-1,TGCGCCAGCAGCTTGTTAGGGGAAAACACTGTAGCTTTCTTT,CASSLLGENTVAFF
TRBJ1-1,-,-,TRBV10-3,TGTGCCATCAGGAGTGTTAATGTGAACACTGAAGCTTTCTTT,CAIRSVNVNTEAFF
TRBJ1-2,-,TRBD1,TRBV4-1,TGCGCCAGCAGCCAAGATGGTGAGTGGCAGGGGGGGTATGGCTACACCTTC,CASSQDGEWQGGYGYTF
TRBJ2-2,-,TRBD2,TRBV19,TGTGCCAGTAGTTCCCCCCCTAGCGGGACCGGGGAGCTGTTTTTT,CASSSPPSGTGELFF
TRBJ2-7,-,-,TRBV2,TGTGCCAGCAGGGAATCCCGGGGCTCCTACGAGCAGTACTTC,CASRESRGSYEQYF
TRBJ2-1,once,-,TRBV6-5,TGTGCCAGCGCACCCTCTGAGCGGGTGTTCAATGAGCAGTTCTTC,CASAPSERVFNEQFF
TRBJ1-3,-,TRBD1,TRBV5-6,TGTGCCAGCAGGATCGGGACAGCTGGAAACACCATATATTTT,CASRIGTAGNTIYF
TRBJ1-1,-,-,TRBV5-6,TGTGCCAGCAGCTTGGACGGCGGCCGAATGAACACTGAAGCTTTCTTT,CASSLDGGRMNTEAFF
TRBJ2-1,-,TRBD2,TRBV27,TGTGCCAGCACTTTGGGACTAGCGACCGACAATGAGCAGTTCTTC,CASTLGLATDNEQFF
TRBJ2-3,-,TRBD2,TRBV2,TGTGCCAGCAGTGAAGGGCGGGGGAGCACAGATACGCAGTATTTT,CASSEGRGSTDTQYF
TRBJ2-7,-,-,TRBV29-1,TGCAGCGTTGAAGGGGACGGATCCTACGAGCAGTACTTC,CSVEGDGSYEQYF
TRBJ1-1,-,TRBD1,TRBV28,TGTGCCAGCAGTTCCCTACTCCTGGACAGGGTGGCCACTGAAGCTTTCTTT,CASSSLLLDRVATEAFF
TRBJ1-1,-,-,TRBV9,TGTGCCAGCAGTCCTAGGACTTCTCGGGCTGAAGCTTTCTTT,CASSPRTSRAEAFF
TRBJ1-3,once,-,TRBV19,TGTGCCAGTAGTGCGAGGGTGACTGGAAACACCATATATTTT,CASSARVTGNTIYF
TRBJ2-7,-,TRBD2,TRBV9,TGTGCCAGCAGCGCCGGACTAGCGAACTCCTACGAGCAGTACTTC,CASSAGLANSYEQYF
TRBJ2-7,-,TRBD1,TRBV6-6,TGTGCCAGCAGTCGCCAGGGGGTTAAAACTGGCTTAGAATTC,CASSRQGVKTGLEF
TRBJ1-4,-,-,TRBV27,TGTGCCAGCAGTTTAGGTGGTGAAAAACTGTTTTTT,CASSLGGEKLFF
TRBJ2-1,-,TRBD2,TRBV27,TGTGCCAGCACCGAAGCCCGGACTAGCGGGAGATATAATGAGCAGTTCTTC,CASTEARTSGRYNEQFF
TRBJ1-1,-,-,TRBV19,TGTGCCAGTAGGTTCTCAGGGCGCACTGAAGCTTTCTTT,CASRFSGRTEAFF
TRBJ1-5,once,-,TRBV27,TGTGCCAGTGGGTCGGCAGGGCTCAATCAGCCCCAGCATTTT,CASGSAGLNQPQHF
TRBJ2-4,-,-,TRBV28,TGTGCCAGCAGCCCACCAAAAAACATTCAGTACTTC,CASSPPKNIQYF
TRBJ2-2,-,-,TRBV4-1,TGCGCCAGCAGCCCGCGCGCGGGAAACACCGGGGAGCTGTTTTTT,CASSPRAGNTGELFF
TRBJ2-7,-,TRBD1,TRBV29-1,TGCAGCGCCCAGGGGGCACTTACCCACGAGCAGTACTTC,CSAQGALTHEQYF
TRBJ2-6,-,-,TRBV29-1,TGCAGCGTTGAATCGGGGGCTGGGGCCAACGTCCTGACTTTC,CSVESGAGANVLTF
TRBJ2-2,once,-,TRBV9,TGTGCCAGCAGCGAGGGTCGGACCGGGGAGCTGTTTTTT,CASSEGRTGELFF
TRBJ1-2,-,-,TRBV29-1,TGCAGCGTTGTAGGCCTAGGACACAAGAGCGACTATGGCTACACCTTC,CSVVGLGHKSDYGYTF
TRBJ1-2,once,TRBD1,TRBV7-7,TGTGCCAGCAGCCCAGACCGGGACAGGGGCAACTATGGCTACACCTTC,CASSPDRDRGNYGYTF
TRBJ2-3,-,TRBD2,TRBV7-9,TGTGCCAGCAGCCAAATAGCGGGGACAGATACGCAGTATTTT,CASSQIAGTDTQYF